What follows are 32 T cell receptor beta chains derived from one specimen sequenced in a study of cytomegalovirus exposure and HLA in healthy donors. 13 Jbeta primers and 60 Vbeta primers were used for the PCR. Sequencing used immunoSEQ multiplex PCR; TCRdb keeps in-frame clones, though not all of them. This sample has some 98,000 clones, with around four fifths found just once. Source material: PBMCs. These TCRs come from a female donor in good health and CMV-seropositive.

This chain connects TRBV6-5 to TRBJ1-1, with 7 bases aligning to TRBD1. This CDR3 region has 14 residues. Germline lookup yields CDR1 MNHEY and CDR2 SVGAGI. With 5 bases clipped from V and 3 bases from J, the junction kept 6 bases outside the gene matches. Here the CDR3 reads CASSIQGQDTEAFF. The CDR3 bases are TGTGCCAGCAGTATCCAAGGACAGGACACTGAAGCTTTCTTT.

This clone was recorded a few times. This CDR3 reads CASSLRAAGGYNEQFF. The CDR3 region has the DNA TGTGCCAGCAGTCTGCGGGCAGCAGGGGGATACAATGAGCAGTTCTTC. This chain links TRBV6-4 with TRBJ2-1, with 7 bases fitting TRBD1. The CDR3 sequence is 16 residues long. CDR1 MRHNA and CDR2 SNTAGT come from the germline V gene. The V and J ends lost 5 bases and 4 bases, in that order; junction bases with no gene match: 11.

As DNA, the CDR3 is TGCGCCAGCAGCTTGGCCAGCGGCTCTGGAAACACCATATATTTT. Translation gives CASSLASGSGNTIYF. J is TRBJ1-3 and V is TRBV5-1, with D unresolved. Germline V CDR1 and CDR2: SGHRS, YFSETQ. Trimming removed 0 bases at V and 0 bases at J, with 7 bases between. CDR3 length equals 15 residues. Filled out from reference TRBV5-1 and TRBJ1-3, the complete variable domain reads KAGVTQTPRYLIKTRGQQVTLSCSPISGHRSVSWYQQTPGQGLQFLFEYFSETQRNKGNFPGRFSGRQFSNSRSEMNVSTLELGDSALYLCASSLASGSGNTIYFGEGSWLTVV.

Only one count was recorded for this clone. CDR3 coding DNA: TGTGCCAGCCACAGAGCGGGAGGGTTCACAGATACGCAGTATTTT. Amino acid sequence: CASHRAGGFTDTQYF. The chain carries TRBV6-5 and TRBJ2-3, with TRBD2 identical over 10 bases. Trimming removed 8 bases from V and 2 bases from J; junction bases left unmatched: 7. CDR1 is MNHEY and CDR2 is SVGAGI in the germline V gene. This CDR3 region has 15 residues.

J is TRBJ1-1 and V is TRBV7-2, with D tentatively TRBD1 (5 bases). The V gene lost 1 base and the J gene lost 3 bases, with 9 bases spanning the gap. The CDR3 contains 14 residues. The germline V gene has CDR1 SGHTA and CDR2 FQGNSA. CDR3 DNA: TGTGCCAGCAGCTTAGTAGGGGTTCACACTGAAGCTTTCTTT. Protein product: CASSLVGVHTEAFF.

This rearrangement joins TRBV6-1 to TRBJ1-5; D is unresolved. Per germline, CDR1 MNHNS and CDR2 SASEGT. The CDR3 loop spans 12 amino acids. V gave up 2 bases and J gave up 9 bases, with 8 bases separating them. The CDR3 reads CASSELEGPQHF. CDR3 DNA: TGTGCCAGCAGTGAATTAGAGGGGCCCCAGCATTTT.

V and J are TRBV14 and TRBJ2-1, with 7 bases lining up with TRBD2. Germline values: CDR1 SGHDN, CDR2 FVKESK. V lost 4 bases and J lost 5; bases outside the gene matches: 11. The CDR3 contains 16 residues. Here the CDR3 reads CASSPIRDYLNNEQFF. In DNA form, the CDR3 reads TGTGCCAGCAGCCCCATCCGGGACTACCTAAACAATGAGCAGTTCTTC.

This clone was detected only a few times. The junction departs from germline at one end; a sequencing error may be responsible. The sample has other DNA sequences that encode this CDR3 too. V is TRBV2 and J is TRBJ1-6; D gene unclear. Germline loops: CDR1 SNHLY, CDR2 FYNNEI. The CDR3 has 16 amino acids. CDR3 amino acids: CASTPLSGGPESPLHF. For the CDR3, the DNA is TGCGCCAGCACCCCGTTGTCTGGAGGGCCGGAGTCACCCCTCCACTTT.

CDR3 region: CASSAGGRAFF. CDR3 DNA: TGTGCCAGCAGTGCAGGGGGGAGGGCTTTCTTT. V and J are TRBV25-1 and TRBJ1-1; TRBD1 agrees at 7 bases. Germline values: CDR1 MGHDK, CDR2 SYGVNS. The ends lost 4 bases at V and 11 bases at J; junction bases unmatched: 4. CDR3 length: 11 amino acids.

The chain couples TRBV10-2 to TRBJ1-6, with D unclear. Germline-derived CDR1 and CDR2 are WSHSY and SAAADI. This CDR3 is 14 amino acids long. The V gene lost 0 bases and the J gene lost 10 bases, with 10 bases spanning the gap. DNA for the CDR3: TGCGCCAGCAGTGAGTCAGAGGGATGGTCACCCCTCCACTTT. It specifies CASSESEGWSPLHF.

The rearrangement joins TRBV19 to TRBJ1-5; possibly TRBD1 for D (6 bases). The germline V gene encodes CDR1 LNHDA and CDR2 SQIVND (reference sequence). This CDR3 is built from 14 residues. The ends were cut back, 10 bases at V and 6 bases at J, with 19 bases in the middle. CDR3 bases: TGTGCCACCACCCGGGGGGGGCACGGTCAGCCCCAGCATTTT. The encoded protein is CATTRGGHGQPQHF.

Comment on this clone: At one end the junction does not follow the germline gene, possibly because of a read error. The chain recombines TRBV7-9 with TRBJ1-2; 7 bases fit TRBD1. Germline V CDR1 and CDR2: SEHNR, FQNEAQ (reference sequence). The CDR3 runs to 12 residues. The CDR3 loop is CSSSYPGGGYTF. The CDR3 nucleotides are TGTTCCAGCAGCTACCCAGGGGGAGGCTACACCTTC.

This clone was detected only a few times. This chain joins TRBV4-1 and TRBJ1-2; D is ambiguous. This CDR3 is built from 13 residues. V lost 0 bases and J lost 4, with 6 bases in between. Germline-derived CDR1 and CDR2 are MGHRA and YSYEKL. DNA of the CDR3: TGCGCCAGCAGCCAAGATCTAGCCTATGGCTACACCTTC. This encodes CASSQDLAYGYTF.

This chain joins TRBV6-5 and TRBJ1-1; 10 bases match TRBD1. Losses at the gene ends were 4 bases for V and 5 bases for J; bases not matched to a gene: 7. This CDR3 has 15 residues. The germline V gene has CDR1 MNHEY and CDR2 SVGAGI. The CDR3, as DNA: TGTGCCAGCAGTTTCACCGGACAGGGGGTGACTGAAGCTTTCTTT. Protein: CASSFTGQGVTEAFF.

Only one count was recorded for this clone. The chain couples TRBV30 to TRBJ2-7; D is possibly TRBD2 (7 bases). V lost 1 base and J 5 bases, leaving 21 bases between the germline ends. Germline CDR1 is GTSNPN and CDR2 is SVGIG (reference sequence). The CDR3 extends over 16 amino acids. The CDR3, as DNA: TGTGCCTGGAGTGATGGGGGGTGGGGGGGGCGGCACGAGCAGTACTTC. Translation: CAWSDGGWGGRHEQYF.

V usage is TRBV5-6 and J usage is TRBJ2-3; no clear D gene. Germline CDR1 SGHDT, CDR2 YYEEEE. This CDR3 has 13 residues. V shed 6 bases and J shed 3 bases, with 11 bases lying between them. Here the CDR3 reads CASTHPFTDTQYF. The CDR3 DNA is TGTGCCAGCACCCATCCATTTACAGATACGCAGTATTTT.

The J gene is TRBJ2-1, the V gene TRBV19; 11 nucleotides match TRBD2. Looked up from germline, CDR1 is LNHDA and CDR2 is SQIVND (reference sequence). CDR3 length equals 18 residues. Losses at the gene ends were 3 bases for V and 5 bases for J; bases not matched to a gene: 12. The CDR3 protein is CASSILGPSGRMDNEQFF. The CDR3 nucleotides read TGTGCCAGTAGTATTCTTGGTCCTAGCGGGAGGATGGACAATGAGCAGTTCTTC.

The chain couples TRBV6-8 to TRBJ1-1; unclear D gene. CDR3 size: 10 residues. CDR1 is MNHGY, CDR2 SAAAGT, per germline. Trimming pared 7 bases from V and 7 bases from J, leaving 7 bases between. CDR3 loop: CASTRREAFF. In DNA form, the CDR3 reads TGTGCCAGCACTAGACGTGAAGCTTTCTTT.

The chain employs TRBV6-6 and TRBJ2-3, with a weak D call TRBD2 (5 bases). The length of the CDR3 is 13 residues. V was trimmed by 6 bases and J by 8 bases, leaving 15 bases between them. CDR1 is MNHNY and CDR2 is SVGAGI in the germline V gene (reference sequence). CDR3 coding DNA: TGTGCCAGCAGCCCCTCACTAGGTATTACGCAGTATTTT. Translation: CASSPSLGITQYF.

The chain combines TRBV27 with TRBJ2-3; the match to TRBD2 covers 8 bases. This CDR3 has 16 residues. CDR1 is MNHEY and CDR2 is SMNVEV in the germline V gene (reference sequence). The ends lost 7 bases at V and 7 bases at J; junction bases unmatched: 16. The CDR3 bases are TGTGCCAGCACCCTGGCAGGCGGGGGGCCACCCCATACGCAGTATTTT. It is translated as CASTLAGGGPPHTQYF.

J is TRBJ1-1 and V is TRBV5-1; D not certain. Germline-derived CDR1 and CDR2 are SGHRS and YFSETQ. The CDR3 has 14 residues. The V gene lost 0 bases and the J gene lost 0 bases, with 6 bases spanning the gap. The CDR3 here is CASSLEQLNTEAFF. In DNA form, the CDR3 reads TGCGCCAGCAGCTTGGAACAGTTGAACACTGAAGCTTTCTTT.

The chain joins TRBV15 to TRBJ2-7; the match to TRBD2 covers 9 bases. Germline trimming cut 0 bases from V and 2 bases from J; bases unmatched to any gene: 8. This CDR3 has 17 residues. Per the germline V gene, CDR1 is LNHNV and CDR2 is YYDKDF (reference sequence). CDR3 DNA: TGTGCCACCAGCAGAGATACCCCTAGCGGGGAACCCTACGAGCAGTACTTC. Protein product: CATSRDTPSGEPYEQYF.

This chain joins TRBV11-2 and TRBJ2-1; TRBD2 matches 15 bases. The CDR3 has 16 residues. The germline gives CDR1 SGHAT, CDR2 FQNNGV. With V trimmed by 7 bases and J by 9 bases, 10 bases remained unmatched. The CDR3 DNA is TGTGCCAGCACCCGGGCCCCGGGACTAGCGGGAGGTGAGCAGTTCTTC. Residues: CASTRAPGLAGGEQFF.

This sequence joins TRBV19 and TRBJ1-1; 7 positions match TRBD1. CDR3 length equals 14 residues. The J segment lost 1 base and the V segment lost 6 bases, leaving 5 bases of the junction unmatched. Germline V gene lookup returns CDR1 LNHDA and CDR2 SQIVND (reference sequence). For the CDR3, the DNA is TGTGCCAGTAGCTCGACAGGGAGGAACACTGAAGCTTTCTTT. Amino acid sequence: CASSSTGRNTEAFF.

V usage is TRBV28 and J usage is TRBJ2-1; TRBD2 matches 12 bases. Germline loops: CDR1 MDHEN, CDR2 SYDVKM. J was trimmed by 3 bases and V by 6 bases; bases with no gene match: 3. CDR3 length: 15 amino acids. The CDR3 spells CASRTGLAGYNEQFF. CDR3 DNA sequence: TGTGCCAGCAGGACGGGACTAGCGGGCTACAATGAGCAGTTCTTC.

CDR3 residues: CASSIGGEPPVAFF. DNA of the CDR3: TGTGCCAGTAGTATAGGCGGGGAACCCCCGGTAGCTTTCTTT. The chain recombines TRBV19 with TRBJ1-1, with D uncertain. This CDR3 has 14 residues. CDR1 is LNHDA, CDR2 SQIVND, per germline (reference sequence). Trimming left V 1 base short and J 10 bases short, with 16 bases between. Supplemented by reference TRBV19 and TRBJ1-1, the full variable domain reads DGGITQSPKYLFRKEGQNVTLSCEQNLNHDAMYWYRQDPGQGLRLIYYSQIVNDFQKGDIAEGYSVSREKKESFPLTVTSAQKNPTAFYLCASSIGGEPPVAFFGQGTRLTVV.

This rearrangement joins TRBV4-1 to TRBJ2-5; the match to TRBD2 covers 10 bases. V gave up 9 bases and J gave up 5 bases; unmatched junction bases: 15. The CDR3 length is 16 residues. The V gene's germline CDR1 is MGHRA and CDR2 YSYEKL. The CDR3 spells CASKPTVLAGVETQYF. The CDR3 nucleotides are TGCGCCAGTAAACCTACGGTTCTAGCGGGAGTCGAGACCCAGTACTTC.

The V and J genes are TRBV2 and TRBJ2-1; tentative D call: TRBD2 (6 bases). Trimming cost V 5 bases and J 0 bases, with 11 bases left between them. Germline V gives CDR1 SNHLY, CDR2 FYNNEI. CDR3 length: 15 amino acids. The chain's CDR3 is CASSLLASSYNEQFF. The CDR3 DNA follows: TGTGCCAGCAGTCTACTAGCTAGCTCCTACAATGAGCAGTTCTTC.

This chain links TRBV6-4 with TRBJ1-5; D might be TRBD1 (5 bases). The CDR3 totals 14 residues. Trimming left V 8 bases short and J 0 bases short, with 11 bases between. Germline CDR1 is MRHNA and CDR2 is SNTAGT. The CDR3 sequence is CASGGADSNQPQHF. DNA for the CDR3: TGTGCCAGCGGAGGGGCCGATAGCAATCAGCCCCAGCATTTT.

This clone came up once. The CDR3 loop reads CAIAGVAYEQFF. Written as DNA, the CDR3 is TGTGCCATAGCGGGAGTAGCCTATGAGCAGTTCTTC. This rearrangement joins TRBV2 to TRBJ2-1, with 9 bases aligning to TRBD2. V lost 10 bases to trimming and J lost 8 bases; unmatched junction nucleotides: 6. Germline loops: CDR1 SNHLY, CDR2 FYNNEI. The CDR3 has 12 amino acids.

Of note for this clone: Sequence at one end of the junction differs from germline and may be a read error. The chain carries TRBV7-9 and TRBJ2-1, with TRBD2 matching 7 bases. CDR1 SEHNR and CDR2 FQNEAQ come from the germline V gene (reference sequence). The CDR3 contains 19 residues. The CDR3 protein is CSSSLGGRAFAGDYNEQFF. The CDR3 nucleotides are TGTTCCAGCAGCTTGGGGGGGAGGGCCTTTGCGGGGGACTACAATGAGCAGTTCTTC.

V and J are TRBV7-2 and TRBJ1-6; TRBD1 matches 7 bases. Trimming cost V 6 bases and J 8 bases; bases outside gene matches: 10. Germline CDR1 SGHTA, CDR2 FQGNSA. This CDR3 has 15 amino acids. This CDR3 reads CASRRDSLNYSPLHF. The CDR3 region has the DNA TGTGCCAGCAGAAGGGACAGCCTGAACTATTCACCCCTCCACTTT.